A single sample gave rise to the 12 T cell receptor beta chains below, sequenced in a study of OX40 agonist ivuxolimab in advanced cancers. The assay was immunoSEQ multiplex PCR, and TCRdb's table has in-frame clones only and misses some. Counted here are 85,000 to 130,000 clones, approximately 90% occurring once; the ten biggest clones make up around 0.47%. Sequencing used CD4+ or CD8+ T cells sorted from blood, obtained in a trial of the OX40 agonist ivuxolimab. The receptors shown here come from an adult with an advanced solid tumor such as melanoma, head and neck, liver or kidney cancer.

The chain recombines TRBV7-2 with TRBJ2-3, with D tentatively TRBD2 (5 bases). Trimming took off 5 bases at V and 8 bases at J, with 14 bases between the two ends. This CDR3 has 13 residues. CDR1 and CDR2 (germline): SGHTA, FQGNSA. CDR3 coding DNA: TGTGCCAGCAGCGCGGGCCTTATAGTTACGCAGTATTTT. It translates to CASSAGLIVTQYF.

The chain combines TRBV7-9 with TRBJ2-1; 7 bases are a match to TRBD2. With V trimmed by 2 bases and J by 6 bases, 10 bases remained unmatched. CDR1 is SEHNR and CDR2 is FQNEAQ in the germline V gene (reference sequence). This CDR3 has 16 amino acids. Written as DNA, the CDR3 is TGTGCCAGCAGCTTAACCGGGCTGGGGGGGATCAATGAGCAGTTCTTC. This translates into CASSLTGLGGINEQFF.

V and J are TRBV15 and TRBJ2-5; 9 bases match TRBD2. J lost 4 bases, V lost 0 bases, and 9 bases had no gene match. Germline assignment: CDR1 LNHNV and CDR2 YYDKDF (reference sequence). This CDR3 comprises 17 residues. CDR3 residues: CATSRDKGGGARETQYF. The DNA for the CDR3 is TGTGCCACCAGCAGAGATAAGGGCGGGGGGGCCAGAGAGACCCAGTACTTC. Variable domain in full (rest from reference TRBV15 and TRBJ2-5): DAMVIQNPRYQVTQFGKPVTLSCSQTLNHNVMYWYQQKSSQAPKLLFHYYDKDFNNEADTPDNFQSRRPNTSFCFLDIRSPGLGDTAMYLCATSRDKGGGARETQYFGPGTRLLVL.

V and J are TRBV11-2 and TRBJ1-6; D gene unclear. The CDR3 runs to 13 residues. Between the trimmed V and J ends, which lost 1 base and 7 bases, there was a span of 5 bases. CDR1 and CDR2 (germline): SGHAT, FQNNGV. The CDR3 is CASSLARNSPLHF. CDR3 coding DNA: TGTGCCAGCAGCTTAGCTAGGAATTCACCCCTCCACTTT.

V usage is TRBV7-2 and J usage is TRBJ1-6, with D possibly matching TRBD1 (6 bases). V lost 6 bases and J lost 13, with 16 bases in between. The CDR3 runs to 13 residues. Looked up from germline, CDR1 is SGHTA and CDR2 is FQGNSA. The CDR3 DNA sequence: TGTGCCAGCAGGGACAGCCCCAGCGGGCCCCTCCACTTT. This gives the protein CASRDSPSGPLHF.

The count of this clone is one. V usage is TRBV28 and J usage is TRBJ1-6; D is possibly TRBD1 (5 bases). V was clipped by 5 bases and J by 10 bases, with 21 bases between them. Germline lookup yields CDR1 MDHEN and CDR2 SYDVKM. The CDR3 contains 16 residues. The CDR3 coding sequence is TGTGCCAGCAGTCCCCTCGACGGGCAGGGAGGCTCACCCCTCCACTTT. As protein: CASSPLDGQGGSPLHF.

The chain couples TRBV4-3 to TRBJ1-2; D is undetermined. From germline, CDR1 is LGHNA and CDR2 YSLEER. Trimming took off 0 bases at V and 3 bases at J, with 8 bases between the two ends. This CDR3 region has 14 residues. The CDR3 nucleotides read TGCGCCAGCAGCCAAGATGTTGGATACTATGGCTACACCTTC. It yields the protein CASSQDVGYYGYTF.

V usage is TRBV6-6 and J usage is TRBJ2-7; D may match TRBD1 or TRBD2 (5 bases each). This CDR3 has 15 residues. V shed 4 bases and J shed 3 bases, with 16 bases lying between them. CDR1 is MNHNY, CDR2 SVGAGI, per germline (reference sequence). The CDR3 here is CASSSPGTHGYEQYF. In nucleotides, the CDR3 is TGTGCCAGCAGTTCCCCCGGGACCCATGGCTACGAGCAGTACTTC.

The V call is TRBV7-9, the J call TRBJ2-7; TRBD1 is a possible D gene (7 bases). Trimming pared 5 bases from V and 3 bases from J, leaving 17 bases between. Germline values: CDR1 SEHNR, CDR2 FQNEAQ (reference sequence). This CDR3 region has 15 residues. CDR3 amino acids: CASSPGAGQDYEQYF. In DNA form, the CDR3 reads TGTGCCAGCAGCCCGGGGGCCGGACAGGACTACGAGCAGTACTTC.

This rearrangement joins TRBV18 to TRBJ2-5; D uncertain. The CDR3 runs to 15 residues. Germline-derived CDR1 and CDR2 are KGHSH and LQKENI. Trimming left V 0 bases short and J 7 bases short, with 15 bases between. CDR3 coding DNA: TGTGCCAGCTCACCACCTGGGGTAGTACGCTCGACCCAGTACTTC. Residues: CASSPPGVVRSTQYF.

The chain uses TRBV28 and TRBJ1-5; the match to TRBD1 covers 8 bases. There are 14 residues in the CDR3. From germline, CDR1 is MDHEN and CDR2 SYDVKM. Trimming removed 6 bases from V and 4 bases from J; junction bases left unmatched: 5. Written as DNA, the CDR3 is TGTGCCAGCAGCCCCGGACAGGGAAATCAGCCCCAGCATTTT. Translated: CASSPGQGNQPQHF.

This clone appeared once. The rearrangement joins TRBV11-2 to TRBJ2-3; D is ambiguous. CDR3 length: 13 amino acids. Germline V gives CDR1 SGHAT, CDR2 FQNNGV. V lost 1 base, J lost 6 bases, and 8 bases lay in between. CDR3 sequence (DNA): TGTGCCAGCAGCTTAGCTCTCTATGATACGCAGTATTTT. Protein product: CASSLALYDTQYF.